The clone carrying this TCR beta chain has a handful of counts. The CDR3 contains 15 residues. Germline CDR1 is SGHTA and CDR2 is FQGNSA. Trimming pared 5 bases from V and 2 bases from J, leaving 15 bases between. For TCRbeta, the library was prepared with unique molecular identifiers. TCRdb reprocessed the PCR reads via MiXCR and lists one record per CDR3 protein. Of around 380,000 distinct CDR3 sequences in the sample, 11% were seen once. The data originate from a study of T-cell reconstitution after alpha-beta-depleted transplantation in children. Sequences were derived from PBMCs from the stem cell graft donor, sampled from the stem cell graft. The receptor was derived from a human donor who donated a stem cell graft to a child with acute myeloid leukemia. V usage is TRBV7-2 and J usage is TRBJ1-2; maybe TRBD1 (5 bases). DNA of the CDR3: TGTGCCAGCAGCCCTGGACATCCCAGAAACTATGGCTACACCTTC. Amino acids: CASSPGHPRNYGYTF.